The entry that follows covers one T cell receptor (beta chain) sequence. Its antigen is unknown. V dropped 1 base and J dropped 0 bases, with 8 bases sitting between them. The CDR3 consists of 15 residues. CDR1 SGHRS and CDR2 YFSETQ come from the germline V gene. TCRdb's table, derived via immunoSEQ multiplex PCR, lists solely in-frame clones and lacks some. The sample lists around 100,000 clones, roughly nine tenths seen once, with 1.3% in the top ten. These data are taken from a study of T cell responses to AZD1222 COVID-19 vaccine. Notes on the study in general: Recipients of AZD1222 seropositive at baseline numbered only 5 or 6. Donors skewed white British and female; clonal diversity was possibly underestimated. As reported, nearly half of all spike-specific TCRs target variant regions that are unmutated. Across spike, vaccine-associated CD4 TCRs were found, dominant at 160-218 and 743-854.

The rearrangement uses TRBV5-1 and TRBJ1-3; the D gene is possibly TRBD1 (5 bases). This receptor was identified in an adult in good health. Here the sequenced sample was peripheral blood, taken on day 0 of AZD1222 vaccination. CDR3 in amino acids: CASSLPGGSGNTIYF. As DNA, the CDR3 is TGCGCCAGCAGCTTGCCCGGGGGCTCTGGAAACACCATATATTTT. Based on the CDR3 plus reference TRBV5-1 and TRBJ1-3, the full variable domain is KAGVTQTPRYLIKTRGQQVTLSCSPISGHRSVSWYQQTPGQGLQFLFEYFSETQRNKGNFPGRFSGRQFSNSRSEMNVSTLELGDSALYLCASSLPGGSGNTIYFGEGSWLTVV.